This entry concerns a single T cell receptor (beta chain). Its cognate antigen is unknown. These data belong to a study of cytomegalovirus exposure and HLA in healthy donors. Points from the study as a whole: Later analysis revealed greater clonal expansion in HLA-associated TCR beta chains than in equally common others. According to the study, around 160 TCR beta chains were cytomegalovirus-associated.

The PCR was carried out with 60 Vbeta primers and 13 Jbeta primers. Assay: immunoSEQ multiplex PCR; the TCRdb copy retains only in-frame clones and omits some. The sample includes 120,000 to 150,000 clones, around 86% of them seen just once. This CDR3 is built from 14 residues. Per the germline V gene, CDR1 is MNHEY and CDR2 is SVGAGI. V lost 10 bases, J lost 1 base, and 5 bases stayed unmatched. Donors were nominally healthy when sampled, though unrecorded immune exposures were likely. The sequenced sample was PBMCs. The rearrangement uses TRBV6-5 and TRBJ2-4; 9 bases agree with TRBD1. The receptor was derived from a woman under 40 in good health and CMV-seronegative. The CDR3 nucleotides are TGTGCCACCACAGGGGGCGCGGCCAAAAACATTCAGTACTTC. Its protein product is CATTGGAAKNIQYF.